This T cell receptor (beta chain) was captured by sequencing in a study of shared clonotypes between healthy human individuals. General observations from the study: Sharing across a handful of donors was seen in approximately 5.2% of naive CD4 clonotypes. Sorted-subset sequencing was shown by rarefaction to be incomplete despite large depth.

As regards this clone: Its antigen is not identified.

Per the study methods: With immunoSEQ giving junction-only sequences and no quality scores, filtering differed. Produced via immunoSEQ multiplex PCR; TCRdb's table is partial and in-frame only. Clone size and V and J calls were adopted from that table, with D and trimming inferred from the DNA. The repertoire consists of about 590,000 clones, with less than 97% occurring once and the leading ten covering 0.085% to 0.11%. CD45RO-negative CD8 cells positively selected for CCR7 made up the naive population, which excluded terminally differentiated effector memory CD45RA+ cells. Adult Caucasians living in Nashville, Tennessee made up all of the donors. This CDR3 spans 13 amino acids. Trimming took 7 bases from V and 3 from J, leaving 9 bases between them. CDR1 and CDR2 from the germline V gene are SGHAT and FQNNGV.

The sequence came from a woman aged 25-40 years in good health. The sequencing input was naive CD8+ T cells sorted from blood. This chain uses TRBV11-2 with TRBJ2-2; D uncertain. DNA for the CDR3: TGTGCCAGCACCAATTGGGACACCGGGGAGCTGTTTTTT. This encodes CASTNWDTGELFF.